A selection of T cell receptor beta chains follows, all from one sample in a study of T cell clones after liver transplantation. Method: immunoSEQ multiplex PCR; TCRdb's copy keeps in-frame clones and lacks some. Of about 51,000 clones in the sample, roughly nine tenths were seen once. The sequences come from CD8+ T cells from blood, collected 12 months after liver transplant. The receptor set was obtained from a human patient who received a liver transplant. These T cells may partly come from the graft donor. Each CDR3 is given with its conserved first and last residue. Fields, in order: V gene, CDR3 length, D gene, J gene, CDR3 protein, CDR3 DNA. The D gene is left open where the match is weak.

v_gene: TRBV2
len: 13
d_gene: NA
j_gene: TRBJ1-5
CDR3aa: CASEGPGNQPQHF
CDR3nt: TGTGCCAGCGAGGGTCCGGGCAATCAGCCCCAGCATTTT

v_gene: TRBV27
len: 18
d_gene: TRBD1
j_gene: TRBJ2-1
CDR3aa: CASSPSGTGAPSYNEQFF
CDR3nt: TGTGCCAGCAGTCCCAGCGGTACAGGGGCCCCCTCCTACAATGAGCAGTTCTTC

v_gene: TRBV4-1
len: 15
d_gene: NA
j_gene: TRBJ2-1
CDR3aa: CASSQGVGNYNEQFF
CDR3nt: TGCGCCAGCAGCCAAGGGGTAGGTAATTACAATGAGCAGTTCTTC

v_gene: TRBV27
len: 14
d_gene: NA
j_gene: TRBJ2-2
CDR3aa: CASRPGEFTGELFF
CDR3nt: TGTGCCAGCAGACCGGGAGAATTCACCGGGGAGCTGTTTTTT

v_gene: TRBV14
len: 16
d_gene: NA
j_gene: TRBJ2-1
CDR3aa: CASSDGVTGVYNEQFF
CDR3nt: TGTGCCAGCAGCGACGGGGTGACGGGAGTCTACAATGAGCAGTTCTTC

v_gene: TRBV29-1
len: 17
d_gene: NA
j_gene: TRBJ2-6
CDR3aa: CSVVGTDVPSGANVLTF
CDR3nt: TGCAGCGTTGTGGGGACCGACGTTCCCTCTGGGGCCAACGTCCTGACTTTC

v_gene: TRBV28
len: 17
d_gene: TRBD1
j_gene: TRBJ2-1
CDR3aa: CASSLEIGTGKYNEQFF
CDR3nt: TGTGCCAGCAGTTTAGAAATAGGGACAGGGAAATACAATGAGCAGTTCTTC

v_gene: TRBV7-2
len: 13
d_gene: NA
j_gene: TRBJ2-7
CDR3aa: CASSVGLIHEQYF
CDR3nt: TGTGCCAGCAGCGTAGGACTAATCCACGAGCAGTACTTC

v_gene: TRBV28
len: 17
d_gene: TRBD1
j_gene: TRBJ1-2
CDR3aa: CASSPLSGTGGNYGYTF
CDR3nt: TGTGCCAGCAGTCCACTCTCCGGGACAGGGGGCAACTATGGCTACACCTTC

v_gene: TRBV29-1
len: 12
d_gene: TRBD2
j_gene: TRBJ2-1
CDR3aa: CSVEASGNEQFF
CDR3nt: TGCAGCGTTGAGGCTAGCGGAAATGAGCAGTTCTTC

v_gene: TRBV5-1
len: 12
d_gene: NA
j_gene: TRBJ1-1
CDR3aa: CASTGPGAEAFF
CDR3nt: TGCGCCAGTACAGGGCCGGGCGCTGAAGCTTTCTTT

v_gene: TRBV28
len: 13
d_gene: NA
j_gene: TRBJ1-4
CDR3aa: CASGGEDGEKLFF
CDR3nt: TGTGCCAGCGGGGGAGAGGATGGCGAAAAACTGTTTTTT

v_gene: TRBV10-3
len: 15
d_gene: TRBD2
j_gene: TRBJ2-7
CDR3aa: CAISVGGGSSYEQYF
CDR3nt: TGTGCCATCAGTGTGGGAGGCGGGAGTTCTTACGAGCAGTACTTC

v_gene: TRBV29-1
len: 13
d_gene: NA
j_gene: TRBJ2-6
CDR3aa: CSVEDRIANVLTF
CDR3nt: TGCAGCGTTGAAGATCGTATTGCCAACGTCCTGACTTTC

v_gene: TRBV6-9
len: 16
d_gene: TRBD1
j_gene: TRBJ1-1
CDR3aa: CASSSSGGQMNTEAFF
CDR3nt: TGTGCCAGCAGTTCTTCAGGGGGGCAAATGAACACTGAAGCTTTCTTT

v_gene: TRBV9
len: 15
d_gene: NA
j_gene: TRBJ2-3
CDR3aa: CASSVGASSTDTQYF
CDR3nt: TGTGCCAGCAGCGTCGGGGCATCTAGCACAGATACGCAGTATTTT

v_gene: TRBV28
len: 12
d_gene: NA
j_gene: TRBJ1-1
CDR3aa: CASSFANTEAFF
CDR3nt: TGTGCCAGCAGTTTTGCGAACACTGAAGCTTTCTTT

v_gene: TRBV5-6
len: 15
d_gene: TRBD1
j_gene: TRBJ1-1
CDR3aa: CASSLVWTGDTEAFF
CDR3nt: TGTGCCAGCAGCTTGGTATGGACAGGTGACACTGAAGCTTTCTTT

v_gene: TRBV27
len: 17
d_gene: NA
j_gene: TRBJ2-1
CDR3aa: CASSSIPAEATYNEQFF
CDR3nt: TGTGCCAGCAGTTCCATTCCAGCGGAGGCCACCTACAATGAGCAGTTCTTC

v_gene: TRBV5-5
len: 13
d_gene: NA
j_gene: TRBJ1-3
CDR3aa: CASSLVPGNTIYF
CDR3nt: TGTGCCAGCAGCTTGGTCCCGGGAAACACCATATATTTT

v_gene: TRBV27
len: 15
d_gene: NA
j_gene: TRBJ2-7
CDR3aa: CASSLSAAILDEQYF
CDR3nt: TGTGCCAGCAGTTTATCGGCTGCTATCCTGGACGAGCAGTACTTC

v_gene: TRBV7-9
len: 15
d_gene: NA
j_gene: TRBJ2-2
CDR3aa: CASSPRGPNTGELFF
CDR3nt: TGTGCCAGCAGCCCCAGGGGACCGAACACCGGGGAGCTGTTTTTT